Reported below is one T cell receptor (beta chain). Its antigen is as yet unknown. The record originates from a study of shared clonotypes between healthy human individuals. Whole-study findings and limits: The diversity represented, both genetic and in exposure history, was limited by few donors.

Germline trimming cut 1 base from V and 3 bases from J; bases unmatched to any gene: 5. The CDR3 totals 16 residues. Germline values: CDR1 KGHSH, CDR2 LQKENI. TCRdb keeps only in-frame clones here, not all; method: immunoSEQ multiplex PCR. The repertoire consists of over 2 million clones, with 95% occurring once and the leading ten covering about 0.13%. All the donors were Caucasian adults who lived in Nashville, Tennessee. The gene calls are TRBV18 and TRBJ2-5; 10 bases line up with TRBD2. Sequenced input: naive CD4+ T cells sorted from blood. Regarding subset: CD45RA+ positively selected. The receptor's source is a man between 18 and 29 years old in good health. The CDR3 loop reads CASSPLSSGGKETQYF. The CDR3 region has the DNA TGTGCCAGCTCACCACTTTCTAGCGGGGGTAAAGAGACCCAGTACTTC.